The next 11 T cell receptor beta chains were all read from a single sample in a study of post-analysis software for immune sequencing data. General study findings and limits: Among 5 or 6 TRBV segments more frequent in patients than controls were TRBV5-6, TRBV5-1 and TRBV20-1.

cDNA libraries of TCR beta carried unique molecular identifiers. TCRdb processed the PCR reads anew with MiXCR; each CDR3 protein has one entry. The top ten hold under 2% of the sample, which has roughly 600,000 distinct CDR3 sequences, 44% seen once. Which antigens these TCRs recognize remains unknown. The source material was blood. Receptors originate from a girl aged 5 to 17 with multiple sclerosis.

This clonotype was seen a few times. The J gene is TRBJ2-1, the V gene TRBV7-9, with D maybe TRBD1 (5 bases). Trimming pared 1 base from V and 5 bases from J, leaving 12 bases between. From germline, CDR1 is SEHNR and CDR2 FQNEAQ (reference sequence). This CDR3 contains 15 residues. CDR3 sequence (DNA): TGTGCCAGCAGCTTAGGTAGGGGCTTCGACAATGAGCAGTTCTTC. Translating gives CASSLGRGFDNEQFF. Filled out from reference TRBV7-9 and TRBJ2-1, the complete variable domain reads DTGVSQNPRHKITKRGQNVTFRCDPISEHNRLYWYRQTLGQGPEFLTYFQNEAQLEKSRLLSDRFSAERPKGSFSTLEIQRTEQGDSAMYLCASSLGRGFDNEQFFGPGTRLTVL.

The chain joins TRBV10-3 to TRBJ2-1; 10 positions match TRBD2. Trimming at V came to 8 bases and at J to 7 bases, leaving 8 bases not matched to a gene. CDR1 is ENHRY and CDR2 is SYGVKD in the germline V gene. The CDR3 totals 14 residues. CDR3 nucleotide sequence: TGTGCCATCTTAGCGGGAGGTTTTTCTAATGAGCAGTTCTTC. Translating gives CAILAGGFSNEQFF.

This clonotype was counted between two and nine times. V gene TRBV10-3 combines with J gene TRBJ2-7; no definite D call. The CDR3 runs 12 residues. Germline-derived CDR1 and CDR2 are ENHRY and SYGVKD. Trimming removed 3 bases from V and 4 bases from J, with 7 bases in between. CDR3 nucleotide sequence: TGTGCCATCAGTGACGTCGGATACGAGCAGTACTTC. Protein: CAISDVGYEQYF.

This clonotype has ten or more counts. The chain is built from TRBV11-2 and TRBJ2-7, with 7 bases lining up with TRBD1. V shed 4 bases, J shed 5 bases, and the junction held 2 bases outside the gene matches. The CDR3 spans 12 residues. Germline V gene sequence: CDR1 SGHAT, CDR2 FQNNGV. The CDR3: CASSSQGNEQYF. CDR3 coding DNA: TGTGCCAGCAGCTCACAGGGGAACGAGCAGTACTTC.

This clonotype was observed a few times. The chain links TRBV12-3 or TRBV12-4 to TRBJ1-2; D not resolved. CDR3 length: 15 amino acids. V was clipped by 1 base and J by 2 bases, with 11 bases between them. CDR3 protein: CASSLGSPMNYGYTF. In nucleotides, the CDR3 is TGTGCCAGCAGTTTAGGGTCGCCTATGAACTATGGCTACACCTTC.

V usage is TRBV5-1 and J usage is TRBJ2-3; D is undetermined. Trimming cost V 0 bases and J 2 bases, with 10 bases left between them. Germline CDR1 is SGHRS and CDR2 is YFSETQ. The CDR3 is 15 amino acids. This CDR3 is CASSLAEENTDTQYF. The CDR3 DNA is TGCGCCAGCAGCTTGGCCGAGGAGAACACAGATACGCAGTATTTT.

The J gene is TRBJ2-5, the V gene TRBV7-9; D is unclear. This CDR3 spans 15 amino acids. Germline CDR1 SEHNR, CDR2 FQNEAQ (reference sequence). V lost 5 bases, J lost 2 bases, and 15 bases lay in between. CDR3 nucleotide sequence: TGTGCCAGCAGCCCCCAGGAGACCCTACAAGAGACCCAGTACTTC. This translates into CASSPQETLQETQYF.

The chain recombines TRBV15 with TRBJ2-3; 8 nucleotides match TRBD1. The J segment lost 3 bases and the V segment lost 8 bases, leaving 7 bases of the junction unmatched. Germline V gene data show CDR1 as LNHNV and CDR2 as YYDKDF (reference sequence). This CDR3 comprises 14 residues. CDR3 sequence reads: CATGQGALTDTQYF. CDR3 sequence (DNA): TGTGCCACCGGGCAGGGGGCTTTAACAGATACGCAGTATTTT. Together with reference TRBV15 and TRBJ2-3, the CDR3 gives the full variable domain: DAMVIQNPRYQVTQFGKPVTLSCSQTLNHNVMYWYQQKSSQAPKLLFHYYDKDFNNEADTPDNFQSRRPNTSFCFLDIRSPGLGDTAMYLCATGQGALTDTQYFGPGTRLTVL.

The CDR3 loop is CASSWAGQMADTQYF. DNA for the CDR3: TGTGCCAGCAGTTGGGCGGGACAAATGGCAGATACGCAGTATTTT. The V and J genes are TRBV12-3 or TRBV12-4 and TRBJ2-3, with D perhaps assigned TRBD1 or TRBD2 (6 bases each). Trimming removed 4 bases at V and 4 bases at J, with 15 bases between. This CDR3 has 15 amino acids.

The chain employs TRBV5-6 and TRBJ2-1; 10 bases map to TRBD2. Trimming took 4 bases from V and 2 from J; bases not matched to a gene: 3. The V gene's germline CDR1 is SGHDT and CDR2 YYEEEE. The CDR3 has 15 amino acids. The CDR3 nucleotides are TGTGCCAGCAGCCTAGCGGGGGATCCCTACAATGAGCAGTTCTTC. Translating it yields CASSLAGDPYNEQFF.

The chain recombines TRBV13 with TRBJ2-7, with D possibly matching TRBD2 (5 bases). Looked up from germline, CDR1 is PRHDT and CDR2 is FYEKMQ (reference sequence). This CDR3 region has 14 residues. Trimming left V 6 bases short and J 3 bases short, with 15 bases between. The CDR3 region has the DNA TGTGCCAGCAGTCTCAGACGGGGTTTCTACGAGCAGTACTTC. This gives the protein CASSLRRGFYEQYF.